These 21 T cell receptor beta chains were sequenced from one sample in a study of T cells in Graves' hyperthyroidism and ophthalmopathy. Amplification yielded TCR beta CDR3 regions, with RNA transcripts as the source. TCR CDR3 underwent first-round RT-PCR with the HTBI primer set. TCRdb reanalysed the multiplex PCR reads using MiXCR and keeps one entry per CDR3 protein. This sample has approximately 590,000 distinct CDR3 sequences; around 42% occur once, and the top ten carry about 7.9%. Input material: peripheral blood or thyroid tissue (not recorded which). These receptors were taken from a woman aged 18 to 35 with Graves' hyperthyroidism.

A single count supports this clonotype. The chain recombines TRBV27 with TRBJ1-1; a possible D gene is TRBD1 (5 bases). Germline CDR1 MNHEY, CDR2 SMNVEV (reference sequence). V shed 0 bases and J shed 4 bases, with 6 bases lying between them. This CDR3 is built from 13 residues. CDR3 coding DNA: TGTGCCAGCAGTTTATCGGGGCCCACTGAAGCTTTCTTT. It codes for CASSLSGPTEAFF.

The rearrangement joins TRBV7-6 to TRBJ2-2; possible D gene TRBD2, 6 bases. Trimming took off 3 bases at V and 4 bases at J, with 15 bases between the two ends. The germline V gene encodes CDR1 SGHVS and CDR2 FNYEAQ. CDR3 length: 16 amino acids. CDR3 bases: TGTGCCAGCAGCTTCGTCGGGAGTATGGGCACCGGGGAGCTGTTTTTT. Protein product: CASSFVGSMGTGELFF.

A note on this clonotype: The junction departs from the called germline gene at one end, perhaps through a read error. This chain uses TRBV2 with TRBJ1-4; D gene unclear. The CDR3 has 9 amino acids. Germline CDR1 and CDR2: SNHLY and FYNNEI. This CDR3 reads CASIWSGDF. As DNA, the CDR3 is TGTGCCAGCATCTGGAGTGGGGATTTT.

Only a few counts were recorded for this clonotype. The V call is TRBV27, the J call TRBJ1-2; TRBD1 is a possible D gene (5 bases). Germline loops: CDR1 MNHEY, CDR2 SMNVEV (reference sequence). V dropped 5 bases and J dropped 5 bases, with 12 bases sitting between them. CDR3 length equals 13 residues. The CDR3: CASSHRTSYGYTF. The CDR3 region has the DNA TGTGCCAGCAGTCACAGGACTTCATATGGCTACACCTTC.

Worth noting for this clonotype: A much more abundant neighbour one base away suggests this may be a read error. The chain links TRBV7-6 to TRBJ1-2; TRBD1 is a possible D gene (5 bases). CDR3 length equals 15 residues. The V gene's germline CDR1 is SGHVS and CDR2 FNYEAQ. The CDR3 sequence: CAGSLVSGASGGYTF. CDR3 DNA: TGTGCCGGCAGCTTGGTATCTGGGGCGAGCGGTGGCTACACCTTC.

This clonotype appeared a single time. The rearrangement uses TRBV27 and TRBJ2-7; D is uncertain. The CDR3 is 15 amino acids. Germline loops: CDR1 MNHEY, CDR2 SMNVEV (reference sequence). Between the trimmed V and J ends, which lost 1 base and 3 bases, there was a span of 13 bases. The CDR3 is CASSLFVGYGYEQYF. The CDR3, as DNA: TGTGCCAGCAGTTTATTCGTGGGGTATGGCTACGAGCAGTACTTC.

This rearrangement joins TRBV5-1 to TRBJ1-1, with unresolved D. Germline assignment: CDR1 SGHRS and CDR2 YFSETQ. The V end was cut by 1 base, the J end by 0 bases, with 7 bases between. The CDR3 extends over 14 amino acids. In DNA, the CDR3 is TGCGCCAGCAGCTTGTGGGAGTTGAACACTGAAGCTTTCTTT. Amino acids: CASSLWELNTEAFF.

Note on this clonotype: A much larger clone is a single base away; this may be a read error. This chain uses TRBV19 with TRBJ2-6, with a tentative D call TRBD1 (6 bases). The CDR3 loop spans 15 amino acids. V was shortened by 8 bases and J by 1 base, with 12 bases between the two germline ends. Per germline, CDR1 LNHDA and CDR2 SQIVND (reference sequence). The CDR3 region has the DNA TGTGCCAGTGGTACACAGGGTTCTGGGGCCAACGTCCTGACTTTC. Protein: CASGTQGSGANVLTF. The complete variable domain, with remaining parts taken from reference TRBV19 and TRBJ2-6, reads DGGITQSPKYLFRKEGQNVTLSCEQNLNHDAMYWYRQDPGQGLRLIYYSQIVNDFQKGDIAEGYSVSREKKESFPLTVTSAQKNPTAFYLCASGTQGSGANVLTFGAGSRLTVL.

This clonotype was picked up a small number of times. The CDR3 reads CAISPRKGEGEKLFF. Here the CDR3 DNA reads TGTGCCATCAGCCCCCGGAAAGGGGAGGGTGAAAAACTGTTTTTT. V usage is TRBV10-3 and J usage is TRBJ1-4; D may be TRBD1 (5 bases). V lost 6 bases, J lost 7 bases, and 18 bases lay in between. Germline lookup yields CDR1 ENHRY and CDR2 SYGVKD. The CDR3 is 15 residues long.

This clonotype was detected only a few times. V is TRBV7-9 and J is TRBJ1-1; a possible D gene is TRBD1 (5 bases). Trimming stripped 5 bases from V and 4 bases from J, with 11 bases between. This CDR3 spans 13 amino acids. From germline, CDR1 is SEHNR and CDR2 FQNEAQ (reference sequence). CDR3 protein: CASSRGEVTEAFF. In DNA form, the CDR3 reads TGTGCCAGCAGCAGGGGTGAAGTCACTGAAGCTTTCTTT. Combining the CDR3 with reference TRBV7-9 and TRBJ1-1 gives the whole variable domain DTGVSQNPRHKITKRGQNVTFRCDPISEHNRLYWYRQTLGQGPEFLTYFQNEAQLEKSRLLSDRFSAERPKGSFSTLEIQRTEQGDSAMYLCASSRGEVTEAFFGQGTRLTVV.

This clonotype was observed many times. The rearrangement uses TRBV11-2 and TRBJ1-4, with D hard to call. Trimming removed 5 bases at V and 14 bases at J, with 12 bases between. The CDR3 extends over 11 amino acids. The germline V gene encodes CDR1 SGHAT and CDR2 FQNNGV. The chain's CDR3 is CASSHSQNLFF. DNA of the CDR3: TGTGCCAGCAGCCACAGTCAGAATCTGTTTTTT. The full variable domain, with the rest looked up from reference TRBV11-2 and TRBJ1-4, is EAGVAQSPRYKIIEKRQSVAFWCNPISGHATLYWYQQILGQGPKLLIQFQNNGVVDDSQLPKDRFSAERLKGVDSTLKIQPAKLEDSAVYLCASSHSQNLFFGSGTQLSVL.

The chain carries TRBV7-2 and TRBJ1-4; the D is unclear. This CDR3 spans 15 amino acids. Looked up from germline, CDR1 is SGHTA and CDR2 is FQGNSA. V was pared by 3 bases and J by 5 bases, with 13 bases between. CDR3 in amino acids: CASSFRSQTNEKLFF. The CDR3 bases are TGTGCCAGCAGCTTTAGGTCACAGACGAATGAAAAACTGTTTTTT.

This clonotype was seen ten or more times. V and J are TRBV7-2 and TRBJ1-4, with TRBD1 identical over 10 bases. With 3 bases clipped from V and 5 bases from J, the junction kept 3 bases outside the gene matches. The CDR3 runs to 15 residues. From germline, CDR1 is SGHTA and CDR2 FQGNSA. The CDR3 here is CASSLGGQGNEKLFF. In DNA, the CDR3 is TGTGCCAGCAGCTTGGGGGGACAGGGGAATGAAAAACTGTTTTTT.

This clonotype was counted ten times or more. The chain has TRBV10-3 and TRBJ1-5; D call uncertain. Germline values: CDR1 ENHRY, CDR2 SYGVKD. V was shortened by 3 bases and J by 5 bases, with 5 bases between the two germline ends. CDR3 length: 12 residues. CDR3 sequence: CAISDGDQPQHF. CDR3 coding DNA: TGTGCCATCAGTGACGGTGATCAGCCCCAGCATTTT.

Ten or more counts support this clonotype. This chain joins TRBV7-9 and TRBJ1-5; D perhaps matches TRBD1 (6 bases). Germline V lookup: CDR1 SEHNR, CDR2 FQNEAQ (reference sequence). V shed 6 bases and J shed 4 bases, with 13 bases lying between them. The CDR3 is 14 residues long. The CDR3 spells CASSRGQFNQPQHF. CDR3 coding DNA: TGTGCCAGCAGTCGTGGACAGTTTAATCAGCCCCAGCATTTT.

In its sample, this clonotype was seen once. V usage is TRBV7-3 and J usage is TRBJ1-6; 8 bases map to TRBD1. There are 16 residues in the CDR3. CDR1 is SGHTA, CDR2 FQGTGA, per germline. Trimming at V came to 0 bases and at J to 11 bases, leaving 9 bases not matched to a gene. The CDR3 coding sequence is TGTGCCAGCAGCTTAACCCCGCCCGACAGGGGTACACCCCTCCACTTT. This codes for CASSLTPPDRGTPLHF.

The chain is built from TRBV29-1 and TRBJ2-5; D perhaps matches TRBD1 (6 bases). The CDR3 spans 12 residues. Trimming left V 6 bases short and J 5 bases short, with 13 bases between. The germline gives CDR1 SQVTM, CDR2 ANQGSEA. The CDR3 reads CSVGTPRETQYF. CDR3 nucleotide sequence: TGCAGCGTGGGGACACCACGGGAGACCCAGTACTTC.

This clonotype came up many times. This chain connects TRBV10-3 to TRBJ1-4; tentative D call: TRBD1 (5 bases). This CDR3 region has 15 residues. Germline V gene data show CDR1 as ENHRY and CDR2 as SYGVKD. The V and J ends lost 0 bases and 7 bases respectively, with 12 bases between them. CDR3 protein: CAISESDRKGEKLFF. The CDR3 bases are TGTGCCATCAGTGAGTCAGACAGAAAGGGTGAAAAACTGTTTTTT.

This clonotype was seen a handful of times. The V and J genes are TRBV20-1 and TRBJ2-5; D may be TRBD1 or TRBD2 (6 bases each). Trimming removed 6 bases from V and 2 bases from J, with 13 bases in between. CDR3 length equals 13 residues. Per the germline V gene, CDR1 is DFQATT and CDR2 is SNEGSKA (reference sequence). DNA of the CDR3: TGCAGTGCCACTGAAGGGGGGCAAGAGACCCAGTACTTC. This gives the protein CSATEGGQETQYF.

In its sample, this clonotype was seen many times. V gene TRBV20-1 combines with J gene TRBJ1-5, with D hard to call. V dropped 0 bases and J dropped 10 bases, with 13 bases sitting between them. The germline V gene has CDR1 DFQATT and CDR2 SNEGSKA (reference sequence). The CDR3 loop spans 13 amino acids. CDR3 region: CSARDMEFNPQHF. The DNA for the CDR3 is TGCAGTGCTAGAGATATGGAGTTCAACCCCCAGCATTTT.

This clonotype was seen only a few times. The chain carries TRBV25-1 and TRBJ1-2, with D perhaps TRBD1 (5 bases). CDR3 length: 13 residues. Trimming stripped 8 bases from V and 8 bases from J, with 18 bases between. Germline values: CDR1 MGHDK, CDR2 SYGVNS. The CDR3 nucleotides read TGTGCCAGCTCACCCGGGCAGGGAGAAGGCTACACCTTC. It specifies CASSPGQGEGYTF.